The 19 T cell receptor beta chains given below trace back to one sample, sequenced in a study of blood T cell repertoires in COVID-19. Only in-frame clones appear in the TCRdb table, and some are missing; sequencing was by immunoSEQ multiplex PCR. The sample lists about 300,000 clones, 88% occurring once. The sequenced material came from peripheral blood. The receptors come from a man aged 18 to 29 with active or convalescent COVID-19.

This clone was observed a handful of times. The chain uses TRBV6-5 and TRBJ1-2, with a tentative D call TRBD1 (6 bases). The germline V gene encodes CDR1 MNHEY and CDR2 SVGAGI. The CDR3 length is 11 residues. V lost 4 bases, J lost 12 bases, and 12 bases lay in between. The CDR3: CASSFRGEHTF. The CDR3 region has the DNA TGTGCCAGCAGTTTCAGGGGAGAGCACACCTTC.

The chain joins TRBV24-1 to TRBJ1-5; 11 bases are shared with TRBD1. V shed 2 bases and J 9 bases; nucleotides not matched to a gene: 5. This CDR3 has 15 amino acids. Germline CDR1 KGHDR, CDR2 SFDVKD. As DNA, the CDR3 is TGTGCCACCAGTGATTCGGGACAGGGGGATGGGCCCCAGCATTTT. Residues: CATSDSGQGDGPQHF.

The V and J genes are TRBV4-1 and TRBJ1-1; 8 nucleotides align to TRBD1. The V segment lost 6 bases and the J segment 1 base; nucleotides outside the gene matches: 1. The germline CDR1 and CDR2 sequences are MGHRA and YSYEKL. The CDR3 loop spans 13 amino acids. The CDR3 DNA reads as TGCGCCAGCAGAGGACAGGGGAACACTGAAGCTTTCTTT. This encodes CASRGQGNTEAFF.

The chain joins TRBV9 to TRBJ2-1, with 7 bases that match TRBD1. From germline, CDR1 is SGDLS and CDR2 YYNGEE. The ends lost 1 base at V and 1 base at J; junction bases unmatched: 5. CDR3 length: 16 residues. DNA for the CDR3: TGTGCCAGCAGCGTATCCGGGACAGCATCCTACAATGAGCAGTTCTTC. The encoded protein is CASSVSGTASYNEQFF.

The J gene is TRBJ1-2, the V gene TRBV29-1; 7 nucleotides line up with TRBD1. The CDR3 is made up of 15 amino acids. The V gene's germline CDR1 is SQVTM and CDR2 ANQGSEA. Trimming cost V 6 bases and J 4 bases; bases outside gene matches: 14. The CDR3 loop reads CSVKGAMRNFYGYTF. The CDR3 nucleotides are TGCAGCGTGAAGGGGGCGATGAGGAATTTCTATGGCTACACCTTC.

This clone was picked up one time. This chain joins TRBV7-6 and TRBJ2-3; 7 positions match TRBD2. The V and J ends lost 1 base and 4 bases, in that order; junction bases with no gene match: 8. CDR3 length: 16 amino acids. Per the germline V gene, CDR1 is SGHVS and CDR2 is FNYEAQ. The CDR3 region is CASSLGGGLGADTQYF. Here the CDR3 DNA reads TGTGCCAGCAGCTTAGGGGGAGGACTAGGCGCAGATACGCAGTATTTT.

This clone appeared once. The chain recombines TRBV27 with TRBJ2-7, with D hard to call. The CDR3 is 17 residues long. Trimming removed 0 bases from V and 2 bases from J, with 17 bases in between. Germline V CDR1 and CDR2: MNHEY, SMNVEV (reference sequence). CDR3 loop: CASSLSSFRAEAYEQYF. The CDR3 DNA reads as TGTGCCAGCAGTTTATCCTCGTTTCGAGCCGAGGCCTACGAGCAGTACTTC.

This clone has a single count. The chain combines TRBV6-5 with TRBJ2-7; D is unresolved. The CDR3 loop spans 14 amino acids. V lost 6 bases, J lost 0 bases, and 12 bases lay in between. CDR1 and CDR2 from the germline V gene are MNHEY and SVGAGI. The CDR3 protein is CASSDGGISYEQYF. CDR3 coding DNA: TGTGCCAGCAGCGACGGCGGTATCTCCTACGAGCAGTACTTC.

J is TRBJ1-5 and V is TRBV19; TRBD1 aligns across 8 bases. Germline CDR1 and CDR2: LNHDA and SQIVND (reference sequence). CDR3 length: 13 amino acids. The junction had 4 bases not matched to a gene; V was cut back by 4 bases and J by 8 bases. Here the CDR3 reads CASSTTGGEPQHF. DNA for the CDR3: TGTGCCAGTAGTACAACAGGGGGGGAGCCCCAGCATTTT.

This chain uses TRBV7-6 with TRBJ2-3, with TRBD1 matching 8 bases. Germline lookup yields CDR1 SGHVS and CDR2 FNYEAQ. CDR3 length equals 16 residues. The trim removed 1 base at V and 6 bases at J, leaving 9 bases unmatched. CDR3 DNA sequence: TGTGCCAGCAGCTTAGGGCCGGGACAGGTAGGGGATACGCAGTATTTT. Translated: CASSLGPGQVGDTQYF.

This clone was picked up a small number of times. This chain connects TRBV2 to TRBJ1-1, with no clear D. The CDR3 spans 13 residues. The V gene's germline CDR1 is SNHLY and CDR2 FYNNEI. V dropped 3 bases and J dropped 1 base, with 6 bases sitting between them. DNA for the CDR3: TGTGCCAGCAGTGACCGGGAGAACACTGAAGCTTTCTTT. Its protein product is CASSDRENTEAFF.

The chain has TRBV7-9 and TRBJ1-2, with 10 bases fitting TRBD1. The CDR3 extends over 12 amino acids. Germline trimming cut 8 bases from V and 8 bases from J; bases unmatched to any gene: 5. From germline, CDR1 is SEHNR and CDR2 FQNEAQ (reference sequence). CDR3: CASGQGVSGYTF. CDR3 DNA: TGTGCCAGCGGACAGGGGGTGAGCGGCTACACCTTC.

The chain uses TRBV5-4 and TRBJ2-5, with 8 bases identical to TRBD2. The CDR3 loop spans 15 amino acids. The germline V gene has CDR1 SGHNT and CDR2 YYREEE (reference sequence). Trimming cost V 1 base and J 2 bases; bases outside gene matches: 4. In nucleotides, the CDR3 is TGTGCCAGCAGCTTGTCGACTAGCGTTCAAGAGACCCAGTACTTC. Translated: CASSLSTSVQETQYF.

The chain recombines TRBV6-5 with TRBJ2-5; 7 bases are shared with TRBD2. V gave up 2 bases and J gave up 2 bases; unmatched junction bases: 5. This CDR3 comprises 15 residues. Germline V CDR1 and CDR2: MNHEY, SVGAGI. As DNA, the CDR3 is TGTGCCAGCAGTTACGGGGGGACTACGCAAGAGACCCAGTACTTC. It encodes CASSYGGTTQETQYF.

Written as DNA, the CDR3 is TGTGCCAGCAGTGACGGTACCGTCCGCTACACCTTC. Translating it yields CASSDGTVRYTF. The V and J genes are TRBV2 and TRBJ1-2; no clear D gene. With 3 bases removed from V and 9 bases from J, the gap between germline ends came to 11 bases. The CDR3 spans 12 residues. Germline V gives CDR1 SNHLY, CDR2 FYNNEI. The full variable domain, its missing parts supplied by reference TRBV2 and TRBJ1-2, is EPEVTQTPSHQVTQMGQEVILRCVPISNHLYFYWYRQILGQKVEFLVSFYNNEISEKSEIFDDQFSVERPDGSNFTLKIRSTKLEDSAMYFCASSDGTVRYTFGSGTRLTVV.

Ten or more counts support this clone. V is TRBV6-4 and J is TRBJ2-6; D is possibly TRBD2 (6 bases). V lost 3 bases and J lost 2, with 11 bases in between. The CDR3 spans 16 residues. Germline lookup yields CDR1 MRHNA and CDR2 SNTAGT. CDR3 nucleotide sequence: TGTGCCAGCAGTGAAGAAACGGGGGCTGGGGCCAACGTCCTGACTTTC. Its translation: CASSEETGAGANVLTF.

The chain recombines TRBV19 with TRBJ2-7; TRBD2 is a possible D gene (6 bases). This CDR3 contains 13 residues. Germline loops: CDR1 LNHDA, CDR2 SQIVND (reference sequence). V dropped 6 bases and J dropped 3 bases, with 12 bases sitting between them. CDR3 protein: CASRGTWDYEQYF. The CDR3 DNA reads as TGTGCCAGTAGGGGGACTTGGGACTACGAGCAGTACTTC.

This clone was observed a single time. The chain recombines TRBV25-1 with TRBJ2-7, with 9 nucleotides matching TRBD1. The CDR3 spans 15 residues. Germline V gene lookup returns CDR1 MGHDK and CDR2 SYGVNS. V shed 4 bases, J shed 5 bases, and the junction held 9 bases outside the gene matches. The CDR3: CASSGAGQGPDEQYF. The DNA of the CDR3 is TGTGCCAGCAGTGGGGCGGGACAGGGACCCGACGAGCAGTACTTC.

The rearrangement links TRBV9 to TRBJ2-5; 10 nucleotides align to TRBD2. The CDR3 contains 17 residues. The ends lost 2 bases at V and 5 bases at J; junction bases unmatched: 12. Germline assignment: CDR1 SGDLS and CDR2 YYNGEE. Written as DNA, the CDR3 is TGTGCCAGCAGCGTCCCGGGGAGCGGGGGGGCCAGCGAGACCCAGTACTTC. Translating gives CASSVPGSGGASETQYF.